This T cell receptor (beta chain) is drawn from a study of blood T cell repertoires in COVID-19. Study-level information: The origin of the acute and convalescent COVID-19 samples was the United States, Italy and Spain. The analysed material was cDNA or gDNA that came from T cells, B-cell-depleted T cells, or PBMCs.

The CDR3 length is 15 residues. Sequencing was performed with immunoSEQ multiplex PCR; in TCRdb, only in-frame clones are kept and a portion is missing. The data show over 300,000 clones, about 90% seen once. Material for sequencing was peripheral blood. This chain links TRBV21-1 with TRBJ1-3. TRBV21-1 is assigned pseudogene status. The origin of this receptor is a man between 18 and 35 years old with active or convalescent COVID-19. As DNA, the CDR3 is TGTGCCAGCAGCATCGGAGGGCAAGGTCGAAACACCATATATTTT. This encodes CASSIGGQGRNTIYF.